This TCR beta chain was found in a study of cytomegalovirus exposure and HLA in healthy donors. Study-wide findings and caveats: A later analysis revealed that TCR association rates differed between HLA loci, peaking at DRB1 and bottoming out at HLA-C. V segments that were indistinguishable, TRBV6-2 and TRBV6-3 among them, were omitted from analysis. A prior analysis recorded that most TCR beta V segments were productive about 87% or about 30% of the time.

The study ran its PCR with 60 Vbeta and 13 Jbeta primers. Some clones are missing from TCRdb's copy, which holds only in-frame ones; the method was immunoSEQ multiplex PCR. In the table there are about 200,000 clones, around 86% of which are singletons. In the case of this clone: Antigen specificity is unknown.

Germline lookup yields CDR1 SGHTS and CDR2 YDEGEE. CDR3 length: 15 residues. J was trimmed by 6 bases and V by 4 bases; bases with no gene match: 8. The source is a woman in her 50s in good health and CMV-seropositive. The chain is built from TRBV5-8 and TRBJ2-1, with 9 bases matching TRBD2. Input material: PBMCs. The CDR3 reads CASSLRLAATNEQFF. DNA of the CDR3: TGTGCCAGCAGCCTTAGACTAGCGGCAACCAATGAGCAGTTCTTC.